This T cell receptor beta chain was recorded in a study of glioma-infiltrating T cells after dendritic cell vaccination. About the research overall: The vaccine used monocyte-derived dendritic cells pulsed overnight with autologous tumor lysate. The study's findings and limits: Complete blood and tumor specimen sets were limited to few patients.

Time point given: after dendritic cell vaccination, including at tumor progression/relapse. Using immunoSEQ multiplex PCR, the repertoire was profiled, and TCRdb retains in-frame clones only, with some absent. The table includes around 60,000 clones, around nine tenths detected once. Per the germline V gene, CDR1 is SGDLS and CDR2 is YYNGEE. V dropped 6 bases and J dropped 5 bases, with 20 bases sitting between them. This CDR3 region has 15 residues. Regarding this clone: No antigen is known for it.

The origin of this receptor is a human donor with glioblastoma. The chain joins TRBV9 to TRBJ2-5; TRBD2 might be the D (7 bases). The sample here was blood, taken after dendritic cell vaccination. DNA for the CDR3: TGTGCCAGCACCCCGGACGGGGGGCTGGGGGAGACCCAGTACTTC. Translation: CASTPDGGLGETQYF. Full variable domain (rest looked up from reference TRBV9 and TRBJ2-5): DSGVTQTPKHLITATGQRVTLRCSPRSGDLSVYWYQQSLDQGLQFLIQYYNGEERAKGNILERFSAQQFPDLHSELNLSSLELGDSALYFCASTPDGGLGETQYFGPGTRLLVL.